These 20 T cell receptor beta chains came from one sample sequenced in a study of cytomegalovirus exposure and HLA in healthy donors. In the PCR, 60 Vbeta and 13 Jbeta primers were used. Assay used: immunoSEQ multiplex PCR; TCRdb lists only in-frame clones, some missing. This table holds about 120,000 clones, 75% to 90% found once. Source material: PBMCs. These receptors were obtained from a female donor in good health and CMV-seropositive.

The sample holds a few counts of this clone. This chain connects TRBV5-1 to TRBJ1-2; no clear D. V was pared by 1 base and J by 4 bases, with 8 bases between. Per germline, CDR1 SGHRS and CDR2 YFSETQ. This CDR3 contains 13 residues. The CDR3 here is CASSLPGSYGYTF. The CDR3 DNA follows: TGCGCCAGCAGCTTGCCGGGGTCCTATGGCTACACCTTC.

The CDR3 region has the DNA TGTGCCAGCAGTGGGGGACAGGGAGAGACTGAAGCTTTCTTT. Translation: CASSGGQGETEAFF. The J gene is TRBJ1-1, the V gene TRBV25-1; TRBD1 matches at 9 bases. J gave up 5 bases and V 4 bases, and 5 bases lay outside the gene matches. Germline V gives CDR1 MGHDK, CDR2 SYGVNS. The CDR3 totals 14 residues.

The chain recombines TRBV5-8 with TRBJ2-5; 8 positions match TRBD2. The V gene's germline CDR1 is SGHTS and CDR2 YDEGEE. CDR3 size: 13 residues. Losses at the gene ends were 2 bases for V and 4 bases for J; bases not matched to a gene: 1. The DNA of the CDR3 is TGTGCCAGCAGCTTTAGCGGGGTAGAGACCCAGTACTTC. Its translation: CASSFSGVETQYF.

The chain combines TRBV7-8 with TRBJ2-7; TRBD1 aligns across 7 bases. Trimming at V came to 6 bases and at J to 0 bases, leaving 17 bases not matched to a gene. Germline CDR1 and CDR2: SGHVS and FQNEAQ. The length of the CDR3 is 18 residues. The CDR3 DNA reads TGTGCCAGCAGACCGGGGACAGTGCATCCCTGGGCCTCCTACGAGCAGTACTTC. It is translated as CASRPGTVHPWASYEQYF.

The chain combines TRBV11-1 with TRBJ2-3, with D possibly TRBD1 on 5 matching bases. The germline V gene encodes CDR1 SGHAT and CDR2 FQDESV (reference sequence). Trimming shortened V by 1 base and J by 2 bases, and 13 bases separated the two germline ends. The CDR3 length is 16 residues. For the CDR3, the DNA is TGTGCCAGCAGCTTAGTAATAGGACATTCCACAGATACGCAGTATTTT. This translates into CASSLVIGHSTDTQYF. The full variable domain, in which reference TRBV11-1 and TRBJ2-3 provide the parts outside the CDR3, is EAEVAQSPRYKITEKSQAVAFWCDPISGHATLYWYRQILGQGPELLVQFQDESVVDDSQLPKDRFSAERLKGVDSTLKIQPAELGDSAMYLCASSLVIGHSTDTQYFGPGTRLTVL.

The rearrangement links TRBV18 to TRBJ1-5, with a tentative D call TRBD1 (6 bases). Germline assignment: CDR1 KGHSH and CDR2 LQKENI. This CDR3 is 15 amino acids long. Between the trimmed V and J ends, which lost 5 bases and 1 base, there was a span of 12 bases. The CDR3 bases are TGTGCCAGCTCAGAGACAGGTGTGAGCAATCAGCCCCAGCATTTT. It encodes CASSETGVSNQPQHF.

This clone showed up just once. This sequence joins TRBV29-1 and TRBJ1-2, with no clear D. The germline V gene has CDR1 SQVTM and CDR2 ANQGSEA. Trimming removed 2 bases at V and 12 bases at J, with 22 bases between. This CDR3 spans 14 amino acids. CDR3 sequence reads: CSVEPVGSQYRNTF. CDR3 in DNA: TGCAGCGTTGAACCGGTAGGGAGTCAATATCGGAACACCTTC.

V is TRBV5-6 and J is TRBJ2-5, with D perhaps TRBD2 (5 bases). Germline loops: CDR1 SGHDT, CDR2 YYEEEE. The germline V and J ends were trimmed by 2 bases and 1 base, with 15 bases remaining between them. The CDR3 has 16 residues. The CDR3 sequence is CASSLGPTRGQETQYF. CDR3 sequence (DNA): TGTGCCAGCAGCTTAGGTCCGACCCGGGGCCAAGAGACCCAGTACTTC.

Concerning this clone: The sample contains more than one DNA sequence encoding this CDR3. The chain recombines TRBV19 with TRBJ1-5, with 9 bases that match TRBD1. Germline CDR1 is LNHDA and CDR2 is SQIVND (reference sequence). Trimming took 8 bases from V and 5 from J; bases not matched to a gene: 4. The CDR3 extends over 13 amino acids. CDR3 sequence (DNA): TGTGCCAGTTCAACAGGGGGCCATCAGCCCCAGCATTTT. It yields the protein CASSTGGHQPQHF.

The chain couples TRBV29-1 to TRBJ1-6, with 10 bases fitting TRBD1. The CDR3 totals 16 residues. The germline CDR1 and CDR2 sequences are SQVTM and ANQGSEA. The J segment lost 7 bases and the V segment lost 7 bases, leaving 13 bases of the junction unmatched. For the CDR3, the DNA is TGCAGCGACTTCGAGCGGGACAGGGGAGAGAATTCACCCCTCCACTTT. Translating gives CSDFERDRGENSPLHF.

The J gene is TRBJ1-5, the V gene TRBV19; 7 bases map to TRBD1. V gave up 4 bases and J gave up 2 bases; unmatched junction bases: 5. The CDR3 covers 15 residues. Germline CDR1 reads LNHDA; CDR2 reads SQIVND (reference sequence). The CDR3 protein is CASSTRQGGNQPQHF. CDR3 bases: TGTGCCAGTAGTACCCGACAGGGCGGCAATCAGCCCCAGCATTTT.

This rearrangement joins TRBV7-9 to TRBJ2-1; TRBD2 agrees at 11 bases. V was clipped by 5 bases and J by 8 bases; unmatched bases: 5. The CDR3 has 14 residues. CDR1 is SEHNR and CDR2 is FQNEAQ in the germline V gene (reference sequence). As DNA, the CDR3 is TGTGCCAGCAGCCCTAGCGGGGGGCGGCATGAGCAGTTCTTC. It translates to CASSPSGGRHEQFF.

This sequence joins TRBV30 and TRBJ1-1; D ambiguous. The length of the CDR3 is 13 residues. Germline V gene data show CDR1 as GTSNPN and CDR2 as SVGIG (reference sequence). V was trimmed by 3 bases and J by 0 bases, leaving 8 bases between them. The CDR3 sequence is CAWRAGLNTEAFF. The DNA of the CDR3 is TGTGCCTGGAGAGCAGGCCTGAACACTGAAGCTTTCTTT.

The chain joins TRBV9 to TRBJ2-2, with 9 positions matching TRBD2. The ends lost 7 bases at V and 7 bases at J; junction bases unmatched: 5. Per germline, CDR1 SGDLS and CDR2 YYNGEE. There are 13 residues in the CDR3. The CDR3 DNA follows: TGTGCCAGCGGCGGGGGGGTCCTCGGGGAGCTGTTTTTT. As protein: CASGGGVLGELFF. Looking up the rest from reference TRBV9 and TRBJ2-2 gives the full variable domain: DSGVTQTPKHLITATGQRVTLRCSPRSGDLSVYWYQQSLDQGLQFLIQYYNGEERAKGNILERFSAQQFPDLHSELNLSSLELGDSALYFCASGGGVLGELFFGEGSRLTVL.

V usage is TRBV7-8 and J usage is TRBJ1-6; 7 bases match TRBD1. Trimming removed 5 bases from V and 12 bases from J; junction bases left unmatched: 10. CDR1 is SGHVS, CDR2 FQNEAQ, per germline. This CDR3 is built from 14 residues. The CDR3 DNA reads TGTGCCAGCAGCCACCAAGACAGGGCTAGACCCCTCCACTTT. Residues: CASSHQDRARPLHF.

The chain couples TRBV14 to TRBJ2-7, with D maybe TRBD1 (5 bases). V lost 1 base and J lost 4, with 11 bases in between. The CDR3 contains 14 residues. CDR1 and CDR2 from the germline V gene are SGHDN and FVKESK. The CDR3 region has the DNA TGTGCCAGCAGCCAAGGGGCAGGGCCATACGAGCAGTACTTC. The encoded protein is CASSQGAGPYEQYF.

The CDR3 bases are TGTGCCAGCAGCTTTGCGGGGGGGGGAAACACAGATACGCAGTATTTT. This codes for CASSFAGGGNTDTQYF. J is TRBJ2-3 and V is TRBV7-2; TRBD2 matches 9 bases. The CDR3 consists of 16 residues. After removal of 3 bases from V and 2 bases from J, the junction contained 6 bases not matched to a gene. Looked up from germline, CDR1 is SGHTA and CDR2 is FQGNSA.

This chain connects TRBV5-1 to TRBJ1-2; no definite D call. Trimming left V 0 bases short and J 8 bases short, with 11 bases between. Germline V CDR1 and CDR2: SGHRS, YFSETQ. The CDR3 length is 13 residues. CDR3 in amino acids: CASSLGGSSGYTF. DNA for the CDR3: TGCGCCAGCAGCTTGGGAGGGAGTTCAGGCTACACCTTC.

V usage is TRBV5-4 and J usage is TRBJ1-5; 9 bases align to TRBD1. The germline V gene has CDR1 SGHNT and CDR2 YYREEE (reference sequence). CDR3 length equals 15 residues. V trimming: 4 bases; J trimming: 2 bases; junction bases outside the gene matches: 4. In nucleotides, the CDR3 is TGTGCCAGCAGCAGGACAGGGGAGGGCAATCAGCCCCAGCATTTT. Protein sequence: CASSRTGEGNQPQHF.

This chain joins TRBV19 and TRBJ1-2, with 7 bases that match TRBD1. CDR1 is LNHDA, CDR2 SQIVND, per germline (reference sequence). The CDR3 loop spans 17 amino acids. The trim removed 5 bases at V and 0 bases at J, leaving 12 bases unmatched. CDR3 in amino acids: CASSPLQGRQSNYGYTF. CDR3 DNA: TGTGCCAGTAGTCCCCTACAGGGGAGACAATCTAACTATGGCTACACCTTC.